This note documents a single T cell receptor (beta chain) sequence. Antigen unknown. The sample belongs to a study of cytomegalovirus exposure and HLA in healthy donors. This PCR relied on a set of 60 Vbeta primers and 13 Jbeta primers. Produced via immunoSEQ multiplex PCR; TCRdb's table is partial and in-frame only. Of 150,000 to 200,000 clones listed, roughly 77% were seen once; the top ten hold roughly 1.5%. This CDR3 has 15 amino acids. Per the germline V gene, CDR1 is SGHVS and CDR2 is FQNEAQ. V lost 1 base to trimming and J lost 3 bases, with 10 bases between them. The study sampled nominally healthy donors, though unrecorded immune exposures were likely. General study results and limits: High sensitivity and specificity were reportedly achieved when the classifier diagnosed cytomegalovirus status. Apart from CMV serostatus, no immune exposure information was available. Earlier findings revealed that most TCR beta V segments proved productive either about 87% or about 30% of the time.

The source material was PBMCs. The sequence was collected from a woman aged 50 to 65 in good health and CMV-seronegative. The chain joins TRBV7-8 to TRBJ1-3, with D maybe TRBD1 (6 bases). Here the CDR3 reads CASSLGGLVGNTIYF. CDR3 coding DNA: TGTGCCAGCAGCTTAGGGGGGCTAGTTGGAAACACCATATATTTT.